The sequence of this TCR beta chain was determined in a study of blood T cell repertoires in COVID-19. Background on the study: There were acute and convalescent COVID-19 samples, and they came from the United States, Italy and Spain. From T cells, B-cell-depleted T cells, or PBMCs came the material, which was cDNA or gDNA.

Authors' methods: Reference gene primer amplification in the assay estimated nucleated cell counts. Clones were sequenced by immunoSEQ multiplex PCR, and TCRdb holds only the in-frame ones, with some missing. V and J calls and clone size are given by that table; D and trimming were obtained from the DNA. The sample lists about 42,000 clones, about 88% occurring once. The V and J ends lost 0 bases and 0 bases respectively, with 9 bases between them. The germline CDR1 and CDR2 sequences are SGHKS and YYEKEE (reference sequence). The CDR3 loop spans 15 amino acids. Sequencing was carried out using peripheral blood. The TCR originated in a human donor in a cohort sampled during active COVID-19. The V gene is TRBV5-5, the J gene TRBJ1-2; no firm D call. Written as DNA, the CDR3 is TGTGCCAGCAGCTTGGACTGGGCTCCTAACTATGGCTACACCTTC. Amino acid sequence: CASSLDWAPNYGYTF.